This T cell receptor (beta chain) is drawn from a study of cytomegalovirus exposure and HLA in healthy donors. Study in general: About 85 million unique TCR sequences came from HLA-typed donors in an early release. Study-wide findings and caveats: A later examination showed that TCR association rates differed by HLA locus, with DRB1 most and HLA-C fewest.

As concerns this clone: What it binds is unknown.

CDR1 is SGDLS and CDR2 is YYNGEE in the germline V gene. With 0 bases removed from V and 2 bases from J, the gap between germline ends came to 9 bases. The CDR3 is made up of 15 amino acids. The donors gave bone marrow, and they were healthy. The PCR employed 60 Vbeta primers together with 13 Jbeta primers. The method was immunoSEQ multiplex PCR; TCRdb's version includes in-frame clones alone and lacks a portion of them. The table lists roughly 120,000 clones, roughly 82% of them singletons. The V call is TRBV9, the J call TRBJ2-1; tentative D call: TRBD2 (6 bases). The receptor comes from a male donor in good health and CMV-seropositive. The specimen sequenced was PBMCs. CDR3 bases: TGTGCCAGCAGCGTAGTTAGCGGCACCTACAATGAGCAGTTCTTC. Translated, it gives CASSVVSGTYNEQFF.